This T cell receptor beta chain was captured in a study of read filtering for tumor transcriptome and immune sequencing. Trimming pared 5 bases from V and 0 bases from J, leaving 13 bases between. This CDR3 has 14 amino acids. The V gene's germline CDR1 is SQVTM and CDR2 ANQGSEA. Overall study results and limits: Sorted CD138-negative bone marrow cells were not purified T cells. About four fifths of IR-seq clonotypes had a single read, yet these held around 3.3% of reads.

The library was built from approximately 400 ng RNA with molecular barcoded adaptors for alpha/delta and beta/gamma chains. TCRdb used MiXCR to reprocess the reads, holding one entry per CDR3 protein. The sample consists of tens of thousands of distinct CDR3 sequences, 20% to 25% of them appearing once. In its sample, this clonotype was seen many times. Its target is unknown. This chain links TRBV29-1 with TRBJ2-5; TRBD2 might be the D (5 bases). Sample: a population of CD138-negative cells sorted from bone marrow. This sequence originates from a donor at least 40 years old with multiple myeloma. The DNA for the CDR3 is TGCAGCGTTCGACTCAGAGGGTACCAAGAGACCCAGTACTTC. Its protein is CSVRLRGYQETQYF.